This T cell receptor beta chain was identified during a study of blood T cells in healthy people across ages. Findings of the study overall: Donor CMV status, an unknown factor, possibly confounded changes in expanded clonotypes.

This clonotype was observed a handful of times. No antigen is known for it. CDR3 length: 14 residues. In germline, CDR1 is MNHEY, CDR2 SVGAGI. Trimming shortened V by 4 bases and J by 5 bases, and 14 bases separated the two germline ends. A second PCR of 7 to 11 cycles used a sample-barcoded 5' primer and a J-beta primer mix. Each cDNA molecule carried a tag from a template-switch adaptor that contained 12 random nucleotides. MiXCR, run by TCRdb on the 5' RACE reads, gives a single entry per CDR3 protein. This table holds 550,000 to 750,000 distinct CDR3 sequences, 20% to 25% found once. The J gene is TRBJ2-5, the V gene TRBV6-5; D might be TRBD1 (5 bases). This TCR derives from a man between 65 and 85 years old in good health. Sequencing was performed on blood. CDR3 in amino acids: CASSSDTSTETQYF. For the CDR3, the DNA is TGTGCCAGCAGTTCGGACACATCGACGGAGACCCAGTACTTC.